The T cell receptor (beta chain) described here comes from a study of regulatory T cells in long-lasting Graves disease. The study's findings and limits: Among persistent patients, a larger number of public clonotypes were shared (roughly 2,900) than among newly diagnosed patients (under 1,000).

V was clipped by 0 bases and J by 4 bases, with 17 bases between them. The length of the CDR3 is 16 residues. Germline V CDR1 and CDR2: SGHNT, YYREEE (reference sequence). The time point here: newly diagnosed GD, antithyroid drugs for less than 3 months. PBMC-extracted RNA yielded the TCR library. This clonotype appeared a single time. Its specificity is unknown. CDR3 regions were amplified by Arm-PCR using iRepertoire HTBI primers to build TCR beta libraries. TCRdb re-called the multiplex PCR reads with MiXCR, one entry per CDR3 protein. The sample holds a few hundred thousand distinct CDR3 sequences; roughly 16% are singletons and the top ten take just over 20%. Another study also made use of these data, one on T cells in Graves' hyperthyroidism and ophthalmopathy. This second study notes: Carried out on the TCR CDR3, a first-round RT-PCR used the HTBI primer set. Researchers found most expanded thyroid clonotypes above 0.001 in blood as well. Ophthalmopathy was told apart from stable hyperthyroidism by a 13 V-J model.

Here the sequenced sample was peripheral blood mononuclear cells (PBMCs), taken at new diagnosis, from a patient treated with antithyroid drugs. The rearrangement joins TRBV5-4 to TRBJ2-7, with D perhaps TRBD2 (6 bases). The source is a woman younger than 30 with Graves disease. The CDR3 spells CASSLGIARTIYEQYF. For the CDR3, the DNA is TGTGCCAGCAGCTTGGGGATAGCTCGGACTATATACGAGCAGTACTTC.